One sample yielded the 12 T cell receptor beta chains listed below, sequenced in a study of shared clonotypes between healthy human individuals. Using immunoSEQ multiplex PCR, the repertoire was profiled, and TCRdb retains in-frame clones only, with some absent. Of approximately 980,000 clones in the sample, approximately 80% are singletons; the top ten hold approximately 1.5%. The sample taken for sequencing was memory CD4+ T cells sorted from blood. Subset: CD45RA-negative fraction. These receptors all come from a man between 18 and 35 years old in good health.

The chain is built from TRBV5-1 and TRBJ2-5; either TRBD1 or TRBD2 may supply D (6 bases each). The V and J ends lost 2 bases and 5 bases respectively, with 13 bases between them. Germline V gene lookup returns CDR1 SGHRS and CDR2 YFSETQ. This CDR3 is built from 14 residues. This CDR3 reads CASSFSQGRETQYF. In DNA, the CDR3 is TGCGCCAGCAGCTTTTCCCAGGGGAGGGAGACCCAGTACTTC. Looking up the rest from reference TRBV5-1 and TRBJ2-5 gives the full variable domain: KAGVTQTPRYLIKTRGQQVTLSCSPISGHRSVSWYQQTPGQGLQFLFEYFSETQRNKGNFPGRFSGRQFSNSRSEMNVSTLELGDSALYLCASSFSQGRETQYFGPGTRLLVL.

CDR3 in amino acids: CASSGGRSGNTIYF. The CDR3 DNA sequence: TGTGCCAGCTCAGGTGGAAGGTCTGGAAACACCATATATTTT. The chain combines TRBV18 with TRBJ1-3; D gene unclear. CDR3 size: 14 residues. Germline V gene lookup returns CDR1 KGHSH and CDR2 LQKENI. Between the trimmed V and J ends, which lost 5 bases and 1 base, there was a span of 9 bases.

This sequence joins TRBV10-3 and TRBJ2-7; 14 nucleotides align to TRBD2. Germline V gene lookup returns CDR1 ENHRY and CDR2 SYGVKD. Trimming at V came to 10 bases and at J to 7 bases, leaving 9 bases not matched to a gene. The CDR3 loop spans 14 amino acids. CDR3 DNA: TGTGCCACTAAGACTAGCGGGGGGGCTGGGGAGCAGTACTTC. Its protein product is CATKTSGGAGEQYF.

The chain has TRBV25-1 and TRBJ2-1; 9 bases align to TRBD2. The CDR3 totals 15 residues. After removal of 3 bases from V and 8 bases from J, the junction contained 8 bases not matched to a gene. The germline gives CDR1 MGHDK, CDR2 SYGVNS. The CDR3 loop reads CASSEGSGSRYEQFF. CDR3 sequence (DNA): TGTGCCAGCAGTGAGGGTAGCGGGAGCCGGTATGAGCAGTTCTTC.

This sequence joins TRBV5-1 and TRBJ2-1; TRBD1 is a possible D gene (5 bases). This CDR3 region has 15 residues. V lost 1 base and J lost 8, with 16 bases in between. Germline V gene data show CDR1 as SGHRS and CDR2 as YFSETQ. The DNA of the CDR3 is TGCGCCAGCAGCTTGTCAGGCCGGAAAGGGGATGAGCAGTTCTTC. Its protein product is CASSLSGRKGDEQFF. The whole variable domain, remainder taken from reference TRBV5-1 and TRBJ2-1, is KAGVTQTPRYLIKTRGQQVTLSCSPISGHRSVSWYQQTPGQGLQFLFEYFSETQRNKGNFPGRFSGRQFSNSRSEMNVSTLELGDSALYLCASSLSGRKGDEQFFGPGTRLTVL.

A remark on this clone: At the DNA level, this CDR3 is encoded by other sequences in the same sample as well. V gene TRBV11-1 combines with J gene TRBJ2-2; D may match TRBD1 or TRBD2 (5 bases each). V was pared by 3 bases and J by 6 bases, with 11 bases between. There are 14 residues in the CDR3. Germline V CDR1 and CDR2: SGHAT, FQDESV (reference sequence). The CDR3 DNA reads as TGTGCCAGCAGCTTCCCGGGGCAGGCCGGGGAGCTGTTTTTT. It specifies CASSFPGQAGELFF.

This rearrangement joins TRBV6-5 to TRBJ2-3; D unresolved. CDR3 length: 14 amino acids. The germline V gene has CDR1 MNHEY and CDR2 SVGAGI. V was shortened by 5 bases and J by 1 base, with 10 bases between the two germline ends. DNA of the CDR3: TGTGCCAGCAGTCCCCTGTACGGCACAGATACGCAGTATTTT. Encoded protein: CASSPLYGTDTQYF.

With regard to this clone: The sample has other DNA sequences that encode this CDR3 too. The V gene is TRBV5-6, the J gene TRBJ1-1; TRBD1 matches at 7 bases. Per germline, CDR1 SGHDT and CDR2 YYEEEE. With 3 bases clipped from V and 2 bases from J, the junction kept 4 bases outside the gene matches. There are 14 residues in the CDR3. For the CDR3, the DNA is TGTGCCAGCAGCTCAGGGACAGCTAACACTGAAGCTTTCTTT. It specifies CASSSGTANTEAFF.

CDR3 DNA sequence: TGTGCCAGCAGTTTACAGGAACCGAGGCCCCAGCATTTT. This gives the protein CASSLQEPRPQHF. The chain has TRBV28 and TRBJ1-5; D is unresolved. Germline loops: CDR1 MDHEN, CDR2 SYDVKM. The CDR3 is made up of 13 amino acids. Trimming took 2 bases from V and 9 from J, leaving 11 bases between them.

There are a few counts of this clone. The sample contains more than one DNA sequence encoding this CDR3. The chain is built from TRBV5-1 and TRBJ2-3; D perhaps matches TRBD2 (6 bases). Germline V CDR1 and CDR2: SGHRS, YFSETQ. V gave up 4 bases and J gave up 0 bases, with 9 bases separating them. The CDR3 contains 14 residues. CDR3: CASSPSGSTDTQYF. The DNA of the CDR3 is TGCGCCAGCAGCCCCAGCGGGAGCACAGATACGCAGTATTTT.

The CDR3 region has the DNA TGTGCCAGCTCCCGTCAGGCGGGGGCGGGAGGCTATGGCTACACCTTC. It yields the protein CASSRQAGAGGYGYTF. The gene calls are TRBV18 and TRBJ1-2; a weak D match, TRBD1 (6 bases). CDR1 is KGHSH and CDR2 is LQKENI in the germline V gene. Deletions cut 6 bases from V and 4 bases from J, with 21 bases between. The CDR3 spans 16 residues.

The gene calls are TRBV6-5 and TRBJ2-7, with TRBD2 matching 12 bases. The CDR3 extends over 14 amino acids. The V and J ends lost 6 bases and 7 bases, in that order; junction bases with no gene match: 7. Germline V lookup: CDR1 MNHEY, CDR2 SVGAGI. CDR3 sequence: CASRDGTSGLEQYF. The CDR3 DNA is TGTGCCAGCAGGGACGGGACTAGCGGGCTGGAGCAGTACTTC.